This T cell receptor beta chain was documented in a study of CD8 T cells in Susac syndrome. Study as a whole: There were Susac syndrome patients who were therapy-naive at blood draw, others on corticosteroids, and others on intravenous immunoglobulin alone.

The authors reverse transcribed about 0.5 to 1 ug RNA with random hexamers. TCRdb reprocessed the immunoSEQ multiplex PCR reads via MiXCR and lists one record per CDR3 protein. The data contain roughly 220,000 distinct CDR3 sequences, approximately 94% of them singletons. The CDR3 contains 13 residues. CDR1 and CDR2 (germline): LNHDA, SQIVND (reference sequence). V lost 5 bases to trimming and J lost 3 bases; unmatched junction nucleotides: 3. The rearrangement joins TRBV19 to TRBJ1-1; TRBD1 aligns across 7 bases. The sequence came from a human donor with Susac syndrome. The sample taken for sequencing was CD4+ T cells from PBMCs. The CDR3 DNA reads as TGTGCCAGTAGTCGGGACAGAGACACTGAAGCTTTCTTT. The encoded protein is CASSRDRDTEAFF.